This T cell receptor beta chain originates from a study of graft-versus-host responses after intestinal transplantation. Background on the study: Multivisceral, liver-intestinal, or isolated intestinal transplants were performed in recipients. Every transplant recipient was induced with anti-thymocyte globulin, then maintained on tacrolimus and steroids for about 3 years. Findings and caveats of the study: Circulating GvH clone levels at their peak were associated with HvG declines (early post-transplant).

Repertoires were generated with immunoSEQ multiplex PCR, while TCRdb's copy carries only in-frame clones and drops some. This sample carries roughly 7,700 clones, 85% to 95% of them seen once, and the ten largest clones take approximately 2.1%. This CDR3 has 12 residues. Trimming stripped 4 bases from V and 7 bases from J, with 11 bases between. Looked up from germline, CDR1 is LNHDA and CDR2 is SQIVND (reference sequence). A word on this clone: Its antigen is undetermined.

The chain carries TRBV19 and TRBJ2-7; possible D gene TRBD1, 5 bases. The specimen was PBMCs, collected 11 days after intestinal transplantation. The TCR was taken from a human patient who received an intestinal transplant, so some T cells may come from the graft donor. CDR3 protein: CASSKRGREQYF. CDR3 in DNA: TGTGCCAGTAGTAAAAGGGGTCGGGAGCAGTACTTC. Full variable domain (rest looked up from reference TRBV19 and TRBJ2-7): DGGITQSPKYLFRKEGQNVTLSCEQNLNHDAMYWYRQDPGQGLRLIYYSQIVNDFQKGDIAEGYSVSREKKESFPLTVTSAQKNPTAFYLCASSKRGREQYFGPGTRLTVT.